This T cell receptor (beta chain) stems from a study of blood T cell repertoires in COVID-19. The wider study: Whether acute or convalescent, the COVID-19 samples came from the United States, Italy and Spain.

Germline V CDR1 and CDR2: SGHRS, YFSETQ. This CDR3 has 14 residues. V shed 4 bases, J shed 10 bases, and the junction held 11 bases outside the gene matches. Original processing methods: The assay estimated nucleated cells by amplifying reference gene primers. The repertoire was sequenced with immunoSEQ multiplex PCR; TCRdb's copy has only in-frame clones and lacks some. V and J calls and clone size are given by that table; D and trimming were obtained from the DNA. The sample lists around 180,000 clones, more than 75% occurring once. In assigning cohorts, the study relied on participant-reported clinical history. Cohort 3 recovery required two negative PCRs, clearance, or symptom resolution.

The origin of this receptor is a woman aged 25 to 45 who had recovered from COVID-19. The chain recombines TRBV5-1 with TRBJ1-1; TRBD1 agrees at 9 bases. Sequenced sample: PBMCs or T cells enriched from blood (not recorded which). As DNA, the CDR3 is TGCGCCAGCAGCGTCCGGGACAGGGAGGGGGGAGCTTTCTTT. The encoded protein is CASSVRDREGGAFF.